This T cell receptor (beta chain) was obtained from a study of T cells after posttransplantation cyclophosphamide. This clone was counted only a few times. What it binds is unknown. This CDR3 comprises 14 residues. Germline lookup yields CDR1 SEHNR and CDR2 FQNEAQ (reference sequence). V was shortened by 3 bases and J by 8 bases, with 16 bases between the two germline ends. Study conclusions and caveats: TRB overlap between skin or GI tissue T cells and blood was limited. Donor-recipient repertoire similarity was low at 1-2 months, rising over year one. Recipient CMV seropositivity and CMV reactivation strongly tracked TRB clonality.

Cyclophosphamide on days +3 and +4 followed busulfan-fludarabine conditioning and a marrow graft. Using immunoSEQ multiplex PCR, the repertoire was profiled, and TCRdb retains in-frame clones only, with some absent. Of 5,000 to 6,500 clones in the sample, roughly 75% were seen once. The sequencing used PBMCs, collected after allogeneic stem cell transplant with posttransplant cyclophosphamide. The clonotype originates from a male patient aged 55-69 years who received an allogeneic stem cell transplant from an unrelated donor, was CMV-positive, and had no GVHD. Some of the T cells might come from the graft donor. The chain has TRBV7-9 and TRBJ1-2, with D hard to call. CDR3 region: CASSLAGEVGGYTF. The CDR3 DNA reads TGTGCCAGCAGCTTGGCCGGGGAGGTTGGGGGCTACACCTTC.